These 25 T cell receptor beta chains came from one sample sequenced in a study of T cell responses to AZD1222 COVID-19 vaccine. Here immunoSEQ multiplex PCR was the method, and the copy in TCRdb shows in-frame clones only, minus some. The table shows approximately 120,000 clones, with about nine tenths occurring only once. Sequencing used peripheral blood, obtained on day 0 of AZD1222 vaccination. The receptors originated from an adult in good health.

This clone was counted between two and nine times. This sequence joins TRBV28 and TRBJ2-3, with 10 positions matching TRBD2. The germline gives CDR1 MDHEN, CDR2 SYDVKM. The CDR3 contains 15 residues. J lost 2 bases, V lost 7 bases, and 6 bases had no gene match. CDR3 coding DNA: TGTGCCAGCAAATCGCTAGCGGGGGACACAGATACGCAGTATTTT. It specifies CASKSLAGDTDTQYF.

The chain uses TRBV7-2 and TRBJ2-1, with 7 nucleotides matching TRBD1. V gave up 4 bases and J gave up 0 bases; unmatched junction bases: 6. The CDR3 has 16 residues. CDR1 and CDR2 (germline): SGHTA, FQGNSA. DNA of the CDR3: TGTGCCAGCAGCTGGCCGGGACAGAGCTCCTACAATGAGCAGTTCTTC. As protein: CASSWPGQSSYNEQFF.

The chain couples TRBV3-1 (or the pseudogene TRBV3-2) to TRBJ2-3; D not certain. The CDR3 has 14 amino acids. The germline V and J ends were trimmed by 2 bases and 4 bases, with 10 bases remaining between them. Germline V gives CDR1 LGHDT, CDR2 YNNKEL (reference sequence). CDR3 DNA sequence: TGTGCCAGCAGCCAACTTAGCATACCAGATACGCAGTATTTT. Protein sequence: CASSQLSIPDTQYF.

This sequence joins TRBV28 and TRBJ1-6; TRBD1 might be the D (6 bases). Germline CDR1 and CDR2: MDHEN and SYDVKM. V was clipped by 3 bases and J by 2 bases, with 8 bases between them. The CDR3 totals 15 residues. The CDR3 region has the DNA TGTGCCAGCAGTTTTAACAGGGCCTATAATTCACCCCTCCACTTT. It codes for CASSFNRAYNSPLHF.

The chain uses TRBV19 and TRBJ2-7, with 9 nucleotides matching TRBD1. The CDR3 length is 16 residues. In germline, CDR1 is LNHDA, CDR2 SQIVND (reference sequence). Unmatched junction bases numbered 7, after V lost 4 bases and J lost 0 bases. The DNA for the CDR3 is TGTGCCAGTAGTACCCCGACAGGGGGACTCTCCTACGAGCAGTACTTC. Translating it yields CASSTPTGGLSYEQYF.

This chain connects TRBV11-3 to TRBJ2-2; unclear D gene. The germline V and J ends were trimmed by 5 bases and 2 bases, with 6 bases remaining between them. This CDR3 is built from 13 residues. Looked up from germline, CDR1 is SGHNT and CDR2 is YENEEA. The CDR3 nucleotides read TGTGCCAGCAGCCCCCGTAACACCGGGGAGCTGTTTTTT. Protein product: CASSPRNTGELFF.

The rearrangement uses TRBV5-4 and TRBJ2-7; 11 nucleotides align to TRBD1. The junction had 6 bases not matched to a gene; V was cut back by 3 bases and J by 4 bases. Germline loops: CDR1 SGHNT, CDR2 YYREEE (reference sequence). CDR3 length: 15 amino acids. The CDR3: CASSSRGQGVYEQYF. CDR3 DNA sequence: TGTGCCAGCAGCTCACGGGGACAGGGGGTGTACGAGCAGTACTTC.

This chain joins TRBV18 and TRBJ2-7; D remains unclear. Trimming took 2 bases from V and 3 from J, leaving 11 bases between them. Germline lookup yields CDR1 KGHSH and CDR2 LQKENI. CDR3 size: 14 residues. CDR3 region: CASSPNPSRYEQYF. CDR3 nucleotide sequence: TGTGCCAGCTCACCAAATCCCTCCCGCTACGAGCAGTACTTC.

This rearrangement joins TRBV6-5 to TRBJ2-7; 7 positions match TRBD1. Per the germline V gene, CDR1 is MNHEY and CDR2 is SVGAGI. This CDR3 comprises 14 residues. Trimming removed 5 bases from V and 3 bases from J; junction bases left unmatched: 7. CDR3 protein: CASSPRTGIYEQYF. CDR3 bases: TGTGCCAGCAGTCCCCGGACAGGAATCTACGAGCAGTACTTC.

The V gene is TRBV4-1, the J gene TRBJ1-4, with TRBD1 as a possible D gene (5 bases). This CDR3 is 15 amino acids long. Per germline, CDR1 MGHRA and CDR2 YSYEKL. V was trimmed by 3 bases and J by 4 bases, leaving 12 bases between them. The CDR3 coding sequence is TGCGCCAGCAGCCACTTCCGGGACGGTAATGAAAAACTGTTTTTT. Its protein product is CASSHFRDGNEKLFF.

This clone has a handful of counts. This rearrangement joins TRBV19 to TRBJ2-1; D might be TRBD1 (5 bases). Germline-derived CDR1 and CDR2 are LNHDA and SQIVND (reference sequence). With 5 bases removed from V and 9 bases from J, the gap between germline ends came to 8 bases. The CDR3 has 11 residues. The CDR3 sequence: CASSRQGEQFF. CDR3 DNA sequence: TGTGCCAGTAGTCGGCAGGGTGAGCAGTTCTTC.

The chain links TRBV2 to TRBJ1-2; no reliable D call. The CDR3 is made up of 13 amino acids. Germline CDR1 reads SNHLY; CDR2 reads FYNNEI. V was cut by 1 base and J by 4 bases, with 7 bases left in between. The CDR3 DNA sequence: TGTGCCAGCAGTGAAGGGGGAAGCTATGGCTACACCTTC. Its protein is CASSEGGSYGYTF. The full variable domain, rest sourced from reference TRBV2 and TRBJ1-2, is EPEVTQTPSHQVTQMGQEVILRCVPISNHLYFYWYRQILGQKVEFLVSFYNNEISEKSEIFDDQFSVERPDGSNFTLKIRSTKLEDSAMYFCASSEGGSYGYTFGSGTRLTVV.

The chain combines TRBV10-1 with TRBJ1-1, with D hard to call. The CDR3 has 14 residues. Trimming took 0 bases from V and 1 from J, leaving 6 bases between them. Germline CDR1 WNHNN, CDR2 SYGVQD (reference sequence). As DNA, the CDR3 is TGCGCCAGCAGTGAGTCGGCCCCGAACACTGAAGCTTTCTTT. Amino acids: CASSESAPNTEAFF.

This clone was detected only a few times. The rearrangement joins TRBV27 to TRBJ1-2; no reliable D call. The germline V and J ends were trimmed by 6 bases and 0 bases, with 8 bases remaining between them. This CDR3 is built from 13 residues. The germline CDR1 and CDR2 sequences are MNHEY and SMNVEV (reference sequence). DNA of the CDR3: TGTGCCAGCAGCAAAGCTCCTAACTATGGCTACACCTTC. Its translation: CASSKAPNYGYTF.

The chain recombines TRBV5-5 with TRBJ2-1; no clear D. V lost 0 bases and J lost 5, with 3 bases in between. Germline V gene sequence: CDR1 SGHKS, CDR2 YYEKEE (reference sequence). This CDR3 comprises 12 residues. CDR3: CASSLDNNEQFF. DNA of the CDR3: TGTGCCAGCAGCTTGGATAACAATGAGCAGTTCTTC.

Comments on this clone: Relative to the germline gene, one junction end is altered; a read error may explain this. The J gene is TRBJ2-2, the V gene TRBV18; D is unresolved. The CDR3 loop spans 12 amino acids. Germline CDR1 is KGHSH and CDR2 is LQKENI. CDR3 sequence (DNA): TGTGCCAGCTCACCGAATACCGGGGAGCTGTTTTTT. Amino acids: CASSPNTGELFF.

CDR3 in DNA: TGTGCCTGGAGTGGGGGGGCTACTGAGCAGTTCTTC. Translation: CAWSGGATEQFF. J is TRBJ2-1 and V is TRBV30, with D possibly being TRBD1 or TRBD2 (6 bases each). Germline V CDR1 and CDR2: GTSNPN, SVGIG (reference sequence). The CDR3 has 12 residues. Trimming stripped 1 base from V and 9 bases from J, with 10 bases between.

The chain employs TRBV6-6 and TRBJ1-5; D remains ambiguous. The germline V gene has CDR1 MNHNY and CDR2 SVGAGI (reference sequence). CDR3 size: 15 residues. Between the trimmed V and J ends, which lost 5 bases and 0 bases, there was a span of 11 bases. CDR3 sequence: CASSLDGYSNQPQHF. The CDR3 DNA reads as TGTGCCAGCAGTCTAGACGGTTATAGCAATCAGCCCCAGCATTTT.

The chain carries TRBV25-1 and TRBJ2-5, with D hard to call. The CDR3 spans 15 residues. Trimming shortened V by 0 bases and J by 2 bases, and 10 bases separated the two germline ends. Germline CDR1 reads MGHDK; CDR2 reads SYGVNS. The DNA of the CDR3 is TGTGCCAGCAGTGAATATATAGGGCAGCAAGAGACCCAGTACTTC. Amino acid sequence: CASSEYIGQQETQYF.

This chain's CDR3 is CASSLEGPNLGGSPLHF. Here the CDR3 DNA reads TGCGCCAGCAGCTTGGAGGGCCCCAATCTCGGCGGTTCACCCCTCCACTTT. The chain employs TRBV5-1 and TRBJ1-6, with D unresolved. Germline V gene data show CDR1 as SGHRS and CDR2 as YFSETQ. The CDR3 totals 17 residues. Trimming removed 0 bases at V and 9 bases at J, with 19 bases between.

The chain links TRBV12-3 or TRBV12-4 to TRBJ2-7; 11 bases fit TRBD1. The CDR3 sequence is 13 residues long. With V trimmed by 7 bases and J by 6 bases, 5 bases remained unmatched. CDR3 region: CASTKGQGAEQYF. CDR3 in DNA: TGTGCCAGCACCAAAGGACAGGGGGCCGAGCAGTACTTC.

This chain links TRBV6-4 with TRBJ2-1; D is perhaps TRBD1 (6 bases). The CDR3 is 15 residues long. Germline lookup yields CDR1 MRHNA and CDR2 SNTAGT. The V end lost 6 bases, the J end lost 6 bases, and 18 bases lay between the germline ends. CDR3 loop: CASRHEAVGANEQFF. CDR3 DNA: TGTGCCAGCAGACACGAGGCTGTGGGGGCCAATGAGCAGTTCTTC.

Here the CDR3 DNA reads TGTGCCTGGATCCTTAGCGGGATGGGCCACAATGAGCAGTTCTTC. Protein: CAWILSGMGHNEQFF. The chain carries TRBV30 and TRBJ2-1; 8 bases are shared with TRBD2. After removal of 4 bases from V and 5 bases from J, the junction contained 10 bases not matched to a gene. The CDR3 spans 15 residues. Germline CDR1 is GTSNPN and CDR2 is SVGIG (reference sequence).

CDR3 coding DNA: TGTGCCAGCAGCTCCGATGGGGGTCCGGATTCACCCCTCCACTTT. Protein product: CASSSDGGPDSPLHF. The genes are TRBV7-3 and TRBJ1-6; D perhaps matches TRBD1 (5 bases). The CDR3 extends over 15 amino acids. Germline V gene sequence: CDR1 SGHTA, CDR2 FQGTGA. Trimming took 4 bases from V and 8 from J, leaving 15 bases between them. Filled out from reference TRBV7-3 and TRBJ1-6, the complete variable domain reads GAGVSQTPSNKVTEKGKYVELRCDPISGHTALYWYRQSLGQGPEFLIYFQGTGAADDSGLPNDRFFAVRPEGSVSTLKIQRTERGDSAVYLCASSSDGGPDSPLHFGNGTRLTVT.

The rearrangement joins TRBV20-1 to TRBJ1-4, with 12 bases identical to TRBD1. This CDR3 contains 17 residues. Trimming at V came to 3 bases and at J to 4 bases, leaving 9 bases not matched to a gene. Germline V CDR1 and CDR2: DFQATT, SNEGSKA (reference sequence). The DNA of the CDR3 is TGCAGTGCTAGTGGTTTGGGACAGGGGGCATTTAATGAAAAACTGTTTTTT. This gives the protein CSASGLGQGAFNEKLFF.